Sequencing of this T cell receptor (beta chain) was carried out in a study of T cell clonotyping in hematopoietic cell transplantation. In germline, CDR1 is SGHNT, CDR2 YYREEE (reference sequence). This CDR3 is 13 amino acids long. Trimming cost V 4 bases and J 5 bases, with 11 bases left between them. Sequencing used immunoSEQ multiplex PCR; TCRdb keeps in-frame clones, though not all of them. The sample holds several thousand clones, 90% to 95% seen once. The V and J genes are TRBV5-4 and TRBJ2-3; perhaps D is TRBD1 or TRBD2 (5 bases each). Here the sequenced sample was peripheral blood mononuclear cells, taken 30 days after allogeneic stem cell transplant. This sequence was found in a male patient between 60 and 69 years old who had an allogeneic stem cell transplant from an unrelated donor, so T cells may come from the graft donor. Some clones in this sample may be carry-over from other donors' samples. The DNA for the CDR3 is TGTGCCAGCAGCCGACGGGACGTAGATACGCAGTATTTT. This translates into CASSRRDVDTQYF.